Reported below is one T cell receptor beta chain. The data stem from a study of PD-1 blockade in classical Hodgkin lymphoma. Described time point: newly diagnosed, previously untreated cHL patient sample. Starting with thawed PBMCs, CD4+ T cells were purified by magnetic negative selection. CDR1 is MNHEY and CDR2 is SMNVEV in the germline V gene (reference sequence). This CDR3 spans 12 amino acids. J was trimmed by 5 bases and V by 5 bases; bases with no gene match: 3. This table comes from immunoSEQ multiplex PCR, and its TCRdb copy is limited to in-frame clones, with some not included. Counted here are just under 20,000 clones, around 81% occurring once; the ten biggest clones make up under 1.5%.

The source material was CD4+ T cells from blood. This chain connects TRBV27 to TRBJ2-7; 7 bases match TRBD1. The sequence derives from a human donor with classical Hodgkin lymphoma. This chain's CDR3 is CASSPGTDEQYF. The CDR3 coding sequence is TGTGCCAGCAGTCCAGGGACAGACGAGCAGTACTTC.